This TCR beta chain was recovered during a study of Ad26.COV2.S vaccination and SARS-CoV-2 variants. Noted treatment: around 19 received Ad26.COV2.S at low or high dose, single or two shots; about five received placebo; per-sample allocation not given. Collection of the samples took place on day 63 after the first injection of vaccine or placebo. Profiling relied on immunoSEQ multiplex PCR, and the TCRdb table lists in-frame clones only, not all of them. The table shows 300,000 to 500,000 clones, with approximately 90% occurring only once. Study-wide findings and caveats: Reported findings describe substantial breadth in spike-specific CD8+ and CD4+ T cell responses following vaccination. Vaccine and placebo groups showed comparable non-spike TCR breadth. Spike-specific TCR breadth was greater in vaccine than placebo recipients.

There are 16 residues in the CDR3. V lost 4 bases, J lost 0 bases, and 7 bases stayed unmatched. Germline assignment: CDR1 SGHRS and CDR2 YFSETQ. Remarks on this clone: What it recognizes is unknown.

The clonotype originates from a person aged 18 to 59 who received the Ad26.COV2.S COVID-19 vaccine or a placebo. The chain is built from TRBV5-1 and TRBJ2-3; 8 bases map to TRBD1. The material sequenced was peripheral blood, taken in a trial of Ad26.COV2.S vaccine versus placebo. The CDR3 region is CASSLTGTGSTDTQYF. CDR3 coding DNA: TGCGCCAGCAGCCTGACCGGGACAGGTAGCACAGATACGCAGTATTTT.